The present T cell receptor beta chain was sequenced within a study of cytomegalovirus exposure and HLA in healthy donors. 13 Jbeta primers and 60 Vbeta primers were used for the PCR. Assay: immunoSEQ multiplex PCR; the TCRdb copy retains only in-frame clones and omits some. The sample has roughly 120,000 clones; more than 80% are singletons. V lost 6 bases and J lost 0, with 11 bases in between. The CDR3 has 15 residues. Per the germline V gene, CDR1 is SNHLY and CDR2 is FYNNEI. As concerns this clone: At the DNA level, this CDR3 is encoded by other sequences in the same sample as well.

This sequence was found in a man aged 40-50 years in good health and CMV-seronegative. Sequenced material: PBMCs. V usage is TRBV2 and J usage is TRBJ1-4, with a possible D match to TRBD1 (5 bases). The CDR3 sequence is CASSLQGATNEKLFF. CDR3 nucleotides: TGTGCCAGCAGCCTCCAAGGGGCAACTAATGAAAAACTGTTTTTT. The entire variable domain, with the rest obtained from reference TRBV2 and TRBJ1-4, is as follows: EPEVTQTPSHQVTQMGQEVILRCVPISNHLYFYWYRQILGQKVEFLVSFYNNEISEKSEIFDDQFSVERPDGSNFTLKIRSTKLEDSAMYFCASSLQGATNEKLFFGSGTQLSVL.